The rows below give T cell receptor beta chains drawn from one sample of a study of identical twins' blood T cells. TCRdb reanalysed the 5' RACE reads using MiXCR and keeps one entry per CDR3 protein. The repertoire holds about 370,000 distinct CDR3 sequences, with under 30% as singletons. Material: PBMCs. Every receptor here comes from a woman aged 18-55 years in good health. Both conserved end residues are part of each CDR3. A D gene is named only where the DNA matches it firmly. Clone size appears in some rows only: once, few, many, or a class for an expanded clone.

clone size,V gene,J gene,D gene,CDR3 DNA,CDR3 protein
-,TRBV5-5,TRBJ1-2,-,TGTGCCAGCAGCTTGGCCGCGGGTTTATATGGCTACACCTTC,CASSLAAGLYGYTF
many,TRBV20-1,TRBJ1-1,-,TGCAGTGCTAGAGTGGCGGGGAGGAACACTGAAGCTTTCTTT,CSARVAGRNTEAFF
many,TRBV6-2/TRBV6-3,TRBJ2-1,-,TGTGCCAGCAGTTGGGGGAACTCCTACAATGAGCAGTTCTTC,CASSWGNSYNEQFF
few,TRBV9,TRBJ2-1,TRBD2,TGTGCCAGCACTATCGGTACTAGCGGGTACAATGAGCAGTTCTTC,CASTIGTSGYNEQFF
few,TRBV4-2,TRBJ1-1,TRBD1,TGTGCCAGCCTTTTGTCAGGGGGCTCGAACACTGAAGCTTTCTTT,CASLLSGGSNTEAFF
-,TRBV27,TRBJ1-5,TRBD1,TGTGCCAGCAGTTTATTCTTTAAGGGACAGATTAATCAGCCCCAGCATTTT,CASSLFFKGQINQPQHF
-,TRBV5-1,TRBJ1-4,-,TGCGCCAGCAGCTTGCAGGGAGGAGAAAAACTGTTTTTT,CASSLQGGEKLFF
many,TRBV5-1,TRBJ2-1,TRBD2,TGCGCCAGCAGCTTGTCACTAGCGGAGACAAATGAGCAGTTCTTC,CASSLSLAETNEQFF
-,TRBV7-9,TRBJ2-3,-,TGTGCCAGCAGCTACAGGGACGATACGCAGTATTTT,CASSYRDDTQYF
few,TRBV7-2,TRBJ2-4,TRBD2,TGTGCCAGCAGTTGGGGACTAGCGCCAAACATTCAGTACTTC,CASSWGLAPNIQYF
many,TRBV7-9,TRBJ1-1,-,TGTGCCAGCAGCCGGGGTTCTTCGAACACTGAAGCTTTCTTT,CASSRGSSNTEAFF
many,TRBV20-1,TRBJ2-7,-,TGCAGTGCTAGCGGGGGCTCGAACGAGCAGTACTTC,CSASGGSNEQYF
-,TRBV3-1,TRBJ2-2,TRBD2,TGTGCCAGCAGCCGCGGACTAGCTAGAGGAACGGGGCTGTTTTTT,CASSRGLARGTGLFF
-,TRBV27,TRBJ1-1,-,TGTGCCAGCAGTCCAGAGTGGGGCACTGAAGCTTTCTTT,CASSPEWGTEAFF
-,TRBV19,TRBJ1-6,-,TGTGCCAGTGGAAGCTCCTATAATTCACCCCTCCACTTT,CASGSSYNSPLHF
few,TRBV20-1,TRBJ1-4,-,TGCAGTGCTCTCGAGGCGGGAGGAACTAATGAAAAACTGTTTTTT,CSALEAGGTNEKLFF
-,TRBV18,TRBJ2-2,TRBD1,TGTGCCAGCTCACCTGGGACAGAGAACACCGGGGAGCTGTTTTTT,CASSPGTENTGELFF
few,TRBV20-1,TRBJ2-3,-,TGCAGTGCTAGACCCCCCCCCGGGTGGGATACGCAGTATTTT,CSARPPPGWDTQYF
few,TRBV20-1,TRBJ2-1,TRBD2,TGCAGTGCGGAGCGGGAGCGGCACAATGAGCAGTTCTTC,CSAERERHNEQFF
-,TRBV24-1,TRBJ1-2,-,TGTGCCACCAGTGATGGGACCGGCTATGGCTACACCTTC,CATSDGTGYGYTF
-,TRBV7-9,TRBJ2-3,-,TGTGCCAGCAGCTTTCAGGGGTTGGCAGATACGCAGTATTTT,CASSFQGLADTQYF
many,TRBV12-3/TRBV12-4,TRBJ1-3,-,TGTGCCAGCAGTGCTGGAAACACCATATATTTT,CASSAGNTIYF
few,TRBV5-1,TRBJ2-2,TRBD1,TGCGCCAGCAGCTTTCTCACGGACAGGGGCACCGGGGAGCTGTTTTTT,CASSFLTDRGTGELFF
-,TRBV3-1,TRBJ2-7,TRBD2,TGTGCCAGCAGCCCGTGGACTAGCGGGAGCTACGAGCAGTACTTC,CASSPWTSGSYEQYF
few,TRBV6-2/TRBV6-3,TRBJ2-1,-,TGTGCCAGCATGGTACCCCCGTACAATGAGCAGTTCTTC,CASMVPPYNEQFF
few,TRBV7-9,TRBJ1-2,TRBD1,TGTGCCAGCAGCTTAGGGTACAGGGGGCCTGACTATGGCTACACCTTC,CASSLGYRGPDYGYTF
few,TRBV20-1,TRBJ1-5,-,TGCAGTGCTGACCCAGGAGGTAATCAGCCCCAGCATTTT,CSADPGGNQPQHF
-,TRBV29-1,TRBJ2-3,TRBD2,TGCAGCGCCGGTGACCCCAGCGGGGGGGCGTACACGCAGTATTTT,CSAGDPSGGAYTQYF